Sequencing of this T cell receptor (beta chain) was carried out in a study of shared clonotypes between healthy human individuals. This clone was found a few times. This specimen includes other DNA sequences encoding the same CDR3. Unmatched junction bases numbered 2, after V lost 4 bases and J lost 3 bases. Germline V gives CDR1 MNHEY, CDR2 SVGAGI. The CDR3 is made up of 14 amino acids. When replicate PCRs were run on sorted subsets, they used about 200 ng DNA, some 30,000 T cell genomes. Method: immunoSEQ multiplex PCR; TCRdb's copy keeps in-frame clones and lacks some. The sample shows roughly 86,000 clones, almost 70% of them seen only once.

The source of this sequence is a man aged 30 to 39 in good health. This chain joins TRBV6-5 and TRBJ2-7; 11 bases agree with TRBD1. The specimen was memory CD8+ T cells sorted from blood. The sample's subset: CD45RO+ cells pooled with CCR7-negative TemRA cells. CDR3 protein: CASSFGTGGYEQYF. The CDR3 coding sequence is TGTGCCAGCAGTTTTGGGACAGGGGGCTACGAGCAGTACTTC.